The 19 T cell receptor beta chains presented below share a single source sample, sequenced in a study of cytomegalovirus exposure and HLA in healthy donors. Amplification used 60 Vbeta primers and 13 Jbeta primers. Measured with immunoSEQ multiplex PCR; TCRdb has only the in-frame clones, and not every one. The data contain roughly 130,000 clones, about 74% of them singletons. The material sequenced was PBMCs. These receptors originate from a woman in her forties or fifties in good health and CMV-seropositive.

This clone was detected only once. This chain joins TRBV4-1 and TRBJ2-3, with 7 nucleotides matching TRBD2. The CDR3 extends over 15 amino acids. CDR1 and CDR2 from the germline V gene are MGHRA and YSYEKL. Unmatched junction bases numbered 5, after V lost 3 bases and J lost 2 bases. This chain's CDR3 is CASSQMGGVTDTQYF. DNA for the CDR3: TGCGCCAGCAGCCAGATGGGGGGGGTCACAGATACGCAGTATTTT.

The rearrangement links TRBV19 to TRBJ1-4; D ambiguous. CDR1 is LNHDA, CDR2 SQIVND, per germline (reference sequence). The CDR3 consists of 16 residues. Between the trimmed V and J ends, which lost 5 bases and 6 bases, there was a span of 19 bases. CDR3: CASSSSEDSLYEKLFF. CDR3 DNA sequence: TGTGCCAGTAGTTCATCTGAGGACTCTCTGTATGAAAAACTGTTTTTT.

This clone was observed a handful of times. The chain links TRBV2 to TRBJ1-4; D is unclear. V was clipped by 6 bases and J by 5 bases, with 10 bases between them. The CDR3 is 13 amino acids. The V gene's germline CDR1 is SNHLY and CDR2 FYNNEI. The CDR3 nucleotides read TGTGCCAGCAGCTCGGGTTTCAATGAAAAACTGTTTTTT. This encodes CASSSGFNEKLFF. The full variable domain, rest sourced from reference TRBV2 and TRBJ1-4, is EPEVTQTPSHQVTQMGQEVILRCVPISNHLYFYWYRQILGQKVEFLVSFYNNEISEKSEIFDDQFSVERPDGSNFTLKIRSTKLEDSAMYFCASSSGFNEKLFFGSGTQLSVL.

There are a few counts of this clone. The chain carries TRBV4-1 and TRBJ2-3; TRBD2 matches 9 bases. Germline V lookup: CDR1 MGHRA, CDR2 YSYEKL. The V segment lost 4 bases and the J segment 4 bases; nucleotides outside the gene matches: 9. The CDR3 totals 16 residues. In DNA form, the CDR3 reads TGCGCCAGCAGCCCTGGGGCTAGCGGGGTGGCAGATACGCAGTATTTT. It codes for CASSPGASGVADTQYF.

The chain employs TRBV6-1 and TRBJ1-3; D gene ambiguous. V lost 5 bases, J lost 0 bases, and 8 bases lay in between. There are 14 residues in the CDR3. From germline, CDR1 is MNHNS and CDR2 SASEGT. The CDR3 DNA reads as TGTGCCAGCAGTTCAGAAAACTCTGGAAACACCATATATTTT. Its translation: CASSSENSGNTIYF.

The genes are TRBV30 and TRBJ1-5; D gene uncertain. V lost 0 bases, J lost 7 bases, and 13 bases lay in between. The germline V gene encodes CDR1 GTSNPN and CDR2 SVGIG (reference sequence). The CDR3 runs 14 residues. This CDR3 is CAWSVRSGSQPQHF. CDR3 coding DNA: TGTGCCTGGAGTGTACGATCAGGAAGCCAGCCCCAGCATTTT.

V gene TRBV6-1 combines with J gene TRBJ2-1; D is unresolved. Trimming cost V 2 bases and J 8 bases, with 7 bases left between them. The CDR3 runs to 12 residues. Germline V gene lookup returns CDR1 MNHNS and CDR2 SASEGT. The CDR3 nucleotides are TGTGCCAGCAGTGAAACAAATCATGAGCAGTTCTTC. Translating it yields CASSETNHEQFF.

This chain links TRBV11-3 with TRBJ2-1, with 7 positions matching TRBD1. The germline V gene has CDR1 SGHNT and CDR2 YENEEA. Trimming took 6 bases from V and 4 from J; bases not matched to a gene: 9. This CDR3 is built from 15 residues. DNA for the CDR3: TGTGCCAGCAGACCATCCGGGACAGTTTACAATGAGCAGTTCTTC. This sequence encodes CASRPSGTVYNEQFF. The entire variable domain, with the rest obtained from reference TRBV11-3 and TRBJ2-1, is as follows: EAGVVQSPRYKIIEKKQPVAFWCNPISGHNTLYWYLQNLGQGPELLIRYENEEAVDDSQLPKDRFSAERLKGVDSTLKIQPAELGDSAVYLCASRPSGTVYNEQFFGPGTRLTVL.

V is TRBV5-1 and J is TRBJ2-2, with TRBD2 matching 7 bases. Germline trimming cut 6 bases from V and 0 bases from J; bases unmatched to any gene: 11. There are 17 residues in the CDR3. The germline CDR1 and CDR2 sequences are SGHRS and YFSETQ. The CDR3 nucleotides are TGCGCCAGCACCCAACCGGGGGGACGGTCGAACACCGGGGAGCTGTTTTTT. Translating it yields CASTQPGGRSNTGELFF.

The CDR3 DNA sequence: TGTTCCACCCTTTACGCCGGGACAGGGACCTACGAGCAGTACTTC. Translation: CSTLYAGTGTYEQYF. The rearrangement links TRBV7-9 to TRBJ2-7, with TRBD1 matching 9 bases. CDR3 length: 15 residues. Per the germline V gene, CDR1 is SEHNR and CDR2 is FQNEAQ (reference sequence).

On this clone: One end of the junction is discordant with germline, which a read error may explain. V is TRBV7-9 and J is TRBJ2-7; 11 nucleotides match TRBD1. There are 14 residues in the CDR3. Per the germline V gene, CDR1 is SEHNR and CDR2 is FQNEAQ (reference sequence). This chain's CDR3 is CSSSLGQGAHEQYF. CDR3 bases: TGTTCCAGCAGCTTAGGACAGGGGGCTCACGAGCAGTACTTC.

As to this clone: In the same sample, other DNA sequences code for this CDR3. The chain links TRBV5-1 to TRBJ2-3, with a possible D match to TRBD2 (5 bases). The V and J ends lost 0 bases and 0 bases respectively, with 8 bases between them. The CDR3 covers 15 residues. The germline V gene encodes CDR1 SGHRS and CDR2 YFSETQ. The CDR3 DNA follows: TGCGCCAGCAGCTTGGCTTCGGGGAGCACAGATACGCAGTATTTT. This codes for CASSLASGSTDTQYF.

J is TRBJ2-5 and V is TRBV5-1; perhaps TRBD2 as D (6 bases). CDR1 and CDR2 from the germline V gene are SGHRS and YFSETQ. The CDR3 has 15 residues. V lost 5 bases, J lost 3 bases, and 17 bases lay in between. Here the CDR3 reads CASRHNTAGKETQYF. The CDR3 coding sequence is TGCGCCAGCAGGCATAATACCGCGGGGAAAGAGACCCAGTACTTC. The full variable domain, its missing parts supplied by reference TRBV5-1 and TRBJ2-5, is KAGVTQTPRYLIKTRGQQVTLSCSPISGHRSVSWYQQTPGQGLQFLFEYFSETQRNKGNFPGRFSGRQFSNSRSEMNVSTLELGDSALYLCASRHNTAGKETQYFGPGTRLLVL.

V is TRBV6-1 and J is TRBJ2-7; TRBD1 might be the D (5 bases). The CDR3 has 14 amino acids. From germline, CDR1 is MNHNS and CDR2 SASEGT. V was trimmed by 5 bases and J by 0 bases, leaving 11 bases between them. CDR3 in amino acids: CASSRQGFSYEQYF. The CDR3 DNA is TGTGCCAGCAGTCGGCAGGGATTCTCCTACGAGCAGTACTTC.

The chain recombines TRBV5-6 with TRBJ1-5; 7 positions agree with TRBD1. Germline-derived CDR1 and CDR2 are SGHDT and YYEEEE. The CDR3 covers 15 residues. V was pared by 0 bases and J by 7 bases, with 7 bases of the junction left unmatched. This chain's CDR3 is CASSLGTGEEQPQHF. The CDR3 DNA is TGTGCCAGCAGCTTGGGGACAGGCGAGGAGCAGCCCCAGCATTTT.

CDR3 sequence: CASSSGGLPVADTQYF. The CDR3 coding sequence is TGCGCCAGCAGCTCCGGCGGGCTACCGGTCGCAGATACGCAGTATTTT. The chain joins TRBV5-1 to TRBJ2-3; D perhaps matches TRBD2 (5 bases). Per the germline V gene, CDR1 is SGHRS and CDR2 is YFSETQ. The CDR3 consists of 16 residues. V gave up 3 bases and J gave up 4 bases, with 18 bases separating them.

This chain links TRBV11-1 with TRBJ2-3; 7 bases align to TRBD2. CDR1 and CDR2 (germline): SGHAT, FQDESV (reference sequence). This CDR3 has 12 residues. V trimming: 5 bases; J trimming: 6 bases; junction bases outside the gene matches: 2. For the CDR3, the DNA is TGTGCCAGCAGCCGGGAGGTGGATACGCAGTATTTT. Protein product: CASSREVDTQYF.

This chain uses TRBV19 with TRBJ1-5, with D hard to call. V was cut by 1 base and J by 7 bases, with 17 bases left in between. Germline CDR1 LNHDA, CDR2 SQIVND (reference sequence). The length of the CDR3 is 16 residues. The DNA for the CDR3 is TGTGCCAGTAGTATAGGGGAGGCCAGATGGATCCAGCCCCAGCATTTT. This codes for CASSIGEARWIQPQHF.

The chain has TRBV5-1 and TRBJ2-7; D is perhaps TRBD1 (5 bases). CDR3 length equals 15 residues. Germline V gene data show CDR1 as SGHRS and CDR2 as YFSETQ. The ends were cut back, 0 bases at V and 2 bases at J, with 12 bases in the middle. This CDR3 is CASSLGPGRAYEQYF. CDR3 nucleotide sequence: TGCGCCAGCAGCTTGGGTCCGGGCAGGGCCTACGAGCAGTACTTC.